The 8 T cell receptor beta chains below come from one sample, sequenced in a study of cytomegalovirus exposure and HLA in healthy donors. Primers for the PCR totalled 60 Vbeta and 13 Jbeta. Using immunoSEQ multiplex PCR, the repertoire was profiled, and TCRdb retains in-frame clones only, with some absent. The sample contains about 140,000 clones, 75% to 85% of which appear only once. The sample comprised PBMCs. These receptors originate from a man aged 45-65 years in good health and CMV-seronegative.

The chain combines TRBV9 with TRBJ1-5; TRBD1 matches 7 bases. V shed 7 bases and J 10 bases; nucleotides not matched to a gene: 11. The CDR3 runs 13 residues. CDR1 is SGDLS and CDR2 is YYNGEE in the germline V gene. CDR3 in amino acids: CASGRTGEYPQHF. CDR3 nucleotides: TGTGCCAGCGGCCGGACAGGAGAGTATCCCCAGCATTTT.

About this clone itself: The same CDR3 is also encoded by other DNA sequences in this sample. The chain uses TRBV12-5 and TRBJ2-7; TRBD2 aligns across 7 bases. This CDR3 is built from 13 residues. Germline values: CDR1 LGHNT, CDR2 FRNRAP. The ends lost 1 base at V and 6 bases at J; junction bases unmatched: 3. The CDR3 is CASGLAGGPEQYF. CDR3 nucleotide sequence: TGTGCTAGTGGTTTGGCGGGAGGTCCCGAGCAGTACTTC.

The CDR3 loop is CASGRLMNTEAFF. Here the CDR3 DNA reads TGTGCTAGTGGCCGACTCATGAACACTGAAGCTTTCTTT. V is TRBV12-5 and J is TRBJ1-1; D is undetermined. Germline V gene data show CDR1 as LGHNT and CDR2 as FRNRAP. Trimming pared 6 bases from V and 0 bases from J, leaving 8 bases between. CDR3 length equals 13 residues.

V gene TRBV7-9 combines with J gene TRBJ1-3, with no clear D. The CDR3 extends over 14 amino acids. Germline CDR1 SEHNR, CDR2 FQNEAQ (reference sequence). Trimming shortened V by 5 bases and J by 4 bases, and 12 bases separated the two germline ends. The CDR3 here is CASSPWGGGNTIYF. In DNA form, the CDR3 reads TGTGCCAGCAGCCCCTGGGGAGGCGGAAACACCATATATTTT.

The chain combines TRBV7-2 with TRBJ1-5; TRBD1 aligns across 10 bases. The germline V gene has CDR1 SGHTA and CDR2 FQGNSA. With 6 bases clipped from V and 7 bases from J, the junction kept 9 bases outside the gene matches. The CDR3 sequence is 15 residues long. For the CDR3, the DNA is TGTGCCAGCAGACCTAGACAGGGGGCCGGCCAGCCCCAGCATTTT. Its protein product is CASRPRQGAGQPQHF. The variable domain in full, completed from reference TRBV7-2 and TRBJ1-5, reads GAGVSQSPSNKVTEKGKDVELRCDPISGHTALYWYRQSLGQGLEFLIYFQGNSAPDKSGLPSDRFSAERTGGSVSTLTIQRTQQEDSAVYLCASRPRQGAGQPQHFGDGTRLSIL.

The CDR3 loop is CASSHDREANYGYTF. The DNA of the CDR3 is TGTGCCAGCAGTCATGACAGGGAAGCTAACTATGGCTACACCTTC. V usage is TRBV6-1 and J usage is TRBJ1-2; 7 bases agree with TRBD1. CDR1 is MNHNS and CDR2 is SASEGT in the germline V gene. Losses at the gene ends were 5 bases for V and 0 bases for J; bases not matched to a gene: 6. The CDR3 loop spans 15 amino acids.

V is TRBV21-1 and J is TRBJ1-2; TRBD1 is the table's D call, not checked against the DNA. TRBV21-1 is tagged as a pseudogene. CDR3 length: 13 residues. The CDR3 DNA is TGTGCCAGCAGAAGGGGGCGCGAAGGAGGCTACACCTTC. Amino acids: CASRRGREGGYTF.

The rearrangement joins TRBV5-1 to TRBJ1-1; unclear D gene. V dropped 4 bases and J dropped 1 base, with 11 bases sitting between them. CDR1 is SGHRS and CDR2 is YFSETQ in the germline V gene. The CDR3 consists of 14 residues. CDR3 DNA: TGCGCCAGCAGCCCGCTCCGGGAGAACACTGAAGCTTTCTTT. Translated: CASSPLRENTEAFF.